Listed below are T cell receptor beta chains from one sample, sequenced in a study of neurological immune-mediated disorders. MiXCR, run by TCRdb on the 5' RACE reads, gives a single entry per CDR3 protein. Of approximately 90,000 distinct CDR3 sequences listed, 3% to 4% are singletons. The sequencing input was PBMCs. The receptors derive from a young woman with multiple sclerosis. Both conserved end residues are part of each CDR3. Each record gives: CDR3 DNA, CDR3 protein, V gene, D gene, J gene, clone size, CDR3 length. The D gene is left open where the match is weak. The size entry is marked missing in some rows and otherwise reads once, few, many or a size class.

TGTGCCAGAACCAGGGGGCGGGCGGATGGCTACACCTTC | CARTRGRADGYTF | TRBV5-6 | TRBD1 | TRBJ1-2 | many | 13
TGTGCCAGCACCCCCCGTTGGAGCGGGAGGGAGGGGGAGCAGTACTTC | CASTPRWSGREGEQYF | TRBV27 | TRBD2 | TRBJ2-7 | many | 16
TGTGCCAGCAGTTACTCGTGGACTAGCGGGGTAGGGGAGCAGTACTTC | CASSYSWTSGVGEQYF | TRBV6-5 | TRBD2 | TRBJ2-7 | . | 16
TGTGCCAGCAGCCCAGGAGCGGGAGGCTCCTACGAGCAGTACTTC | CASSPGAGGSYEQYF | TRBV9 | TRBD2 | TRBJ2-7 | many | 15
TGTGCCAGCTCACCAGGTTCCCTCGAAAGGGAGCAGTACTTC | CASSPGSLEREQYF | TRBV18 | . | TRBJ2-7 | many | 14
TGCAGCGTACAGGGGGCAGAGGAAAAACTGTTTTTT | CSVQGAEEKLFF | TRBV29-1 | TRBD1 | TRBJ1-4 | many | 12
TGTGCCATCAGTGATCTAGCGGGGGTATCCACCGGGGAGCTGTTTTTT | CAISDLAGVSTGELFF | TRBV10-3 | TRBD2 | TRBJ2-2 | many | 16
TGCAGTGCTAGAGGATTAGGACAGGGAGGTAGTCAGCCCCAGCATTTT | CSARGLGQGGSQPQHF | TRBV20-1 | TRBD1 | TRBJ1-5 | many | 16
TGTGCCACCAGCAATCACAGGGGGATGAACACTGAAGCTTTCTTT | CATSNHRGMNTEAFF | TRBV15 | TRBD1 | TRBJ1-1 | many | 15
TGTGCCAGCAGTAAGCGGGAGCTGGATGGAGATACGCAGTATTTT | CASSKRELDGDTQYF | TRBV25-1 | TRBD2 | TRBJ2-3 | many | 15
TGTGCCAGCAGTGAAACTCCACAGAACACCGGGGAGCTGTTTTTT | CASSETPQNTGELFF | TRBV6-2/TRBV6-3 | . | TRBJ2-2 | many | 15
TGTGCCAGCAGTTACGGCCCGGTCGGGGAGCAGTACTTC | CASSYGPVGEQYF | TRBV6-5 | . | TRBJ2-7 | many | 13
TGTGCCAGCAGCCGTCTAGCGTGGTTCGACAATGAGCAGTTCTTC | CASSRLAWFDNEQFF | TRBV11-2 | . | TRBJ2-1 | many | 15
TGTGCCATCAGTGACCGGCGGCTAGCGGTGCTTGGGAACACCGGGGAGCTGTTTTTT | CAISDRRLAVLGNTGELFF | TRBV10-3 | TRBD2 | TRBJ2-2 | few | 19
TGTGCCAGCAGTTACCACGGGCCTGGACTCTCGGATTCACCCCTCCACTTT | CASSYHGPGLSDSPLHF | TRBV6-5 | . | TRBJ1-6 | many | 17
TGTGCCAGCAGTTACGACCCGATATCCTACGAGCAGTACTTC | CASSYDPISYEQYF | TRBV6-2/TRBV6-3 | . | TRBJ2-7 | many | 14
TGCAGCGTTGAGGACAGGAGCTACGAGCAGTACTTC | CSVEDRSYEQYF | TRBV29-1 | TRBD1 | TRBJ2-7 | many | 12
TGTGCCAGCTCAAGCTTCGGGACTGCAGTGCAAGAGACCCAGTACTTC | CASSSFGTAVQETQYF | TRBV18 | . | TRBJ2-5 | . | 16
TGCGCCAGCAGCGGTTTCCTTAGGGCAGGGACAAATCAGCCCCAGCATTTT | CASSGFLRAGTNQPQHF | TRBV4-1 | . | TRBJ1-5 | many | 17
TGTGCCACAGGGGGGGGCAGCAATCAGCCCCAGCATTTT | CATGGGSNQPQHF | TRBV12-3/TRBV12-4 | TRBD1 | TRBJ1-5 | many | 13
TGTGCCAGCAGTTCCACGGGAGGGCCCGGGGGTGGAGAAAAACTGTTTTTT | CASSSTGGPGGGEKLFF | TRBV6-6 | . | TRBJ1-4 | many | 17
TGTGCCAGCAGCATCTCCCTTGGGGCTAGCGGGGGGGCCGGAGAGACCCAGTACTTC | CASSISLGASGGAGETQYF | TRBV9 | TRBD2 | TRBJ2-5 | many | 19
TGCAGTGCTAGATCCCCGGGCAGGTCTCGGGATACGCAGTATTTT | CSARSPGRSRDTQYF | TRBV20-1 | . | TRBJ2-3 | many | 15
TGTGCCAGCAGACAGGCCACAGGGGGCCTCTACGAGCAGTACTTC | CASRQATGGLYEQYF | TRBV6-2/TRBV6-3 | TRBD1 | TRBJ2-7 | many | 15
TGCAGTGCTAATCCCCCTAGCGGGGGCCGGGGCACAGATACGCAGTATTTT | CSANPPSGGRGTDTQYF | TRBV20-1 | TRBD2 | TRBJ2-3 | many | 17
TGCAGTGTGACAGGGACAATAGATACGCAGTATTTT | CSVTGTIDTQYF | TRBV20-1 | TRBD1 | TRBJ2-3 | many | 12
TGTGCCAGCAGTTACACCGTCTCGTCAGGGCTGGACTATGGCTACACCTTC | CASSYTVSSGLDYGYTF | TRBV6-5 | . | TRBJ1-2 | many | 17
TGCAGTGCCACCCGTAAAGGGGTTTGGCCCTACGAGCAGTACTTC | CSATRKGVWPYEQYF | TRBV20-1 | . | TRBJ2-7 | few | 15
TGCGCCAGCAGCCAGGGGGCGACTAGCGGTACTGAGCAGTTCTTC | CASSQGATSGTEQFF | TRBV5-1 | . | TRBJ2-1 | many | 15
TGTGCCAGCAGCCAAGAGAAGGGGACAGCTAATGAAAAACTGTTTTTT | CASSQEKGTANEKLFF | TRBV14 | TRBD1 | TRBJ1-4 | many | 16
TGCAGTGCTCACGGGGCAGGGGCCAGGGTCAACTACGAGCAGTACTTC | CSAHGAGARVNYEQYF | TRBV20-1 | . | TRBJ2-7 | many | 16
TGCAGCGTTGAATTCAACCTCCAAGAGACCCAGTACTTC | CSVEFNLQETQYF | TRBV29-1 | . | TRBJ2-5 | many | 13
TGCAGTGCTAAGTTGTCAGGGATCCAAGAGACCCAGTACTTC | CSAKLSGIQETQYF | TRBV20-1 | . | TRBJ2-5 | many | 14
TGTGCCAGCAGCGTAGTAGGGAACTATGGCTACACCTTC | CASSVVGNYGYTF | TRBV9 | . | TRBJ1-2 | many | 13
TGCGCCAGCAGCTGGGGACGGAACCAAGAGACCCAGTACTTC | CASSWGRNQETQYF | TRBV5-1 | . | TRBJ2-5 | many | 14
TGTGCCAGCAGCCAAGATGGGTTCGATGAGCAGTTCTTC | CASSQDGFDEQFF | TRBV4-2 | . | TRBJ2-1 | many | 13